The sequence of this TCR beta chain was determined in a study of monozygotic twins with inflammatory bowel disease. The CDR3 spans 12 residues. Germline assignment: CDR1 SGHDN and CDR2 FVKESK. From the 5' RACE reads, TCRdb lists one entry per CDR3 protein and no DNA. This listing includes about 450,000 distinct CDR3 sequences. Sequencing was carried out using blood. The chain couples TRBV14 to TRBJ2-5. This receptor was identified in a human donor with ulcerative colitis or Crohn's disease, or a healthy co-twin of an affected twin (not recorded which). CDR3: CASSQGSQTQYF.